This T cell receptor beta chain was obtained from a study of Graves' ophthalmopathy and Graves' hyperthyroidism. Turning to the study itself: Peripheral blood sampling occurred at initial diagnosis, before any treatment.

Additional autoimmune diseases, uncontrolled infections, pregnancy or lactation disqualified patients. The authors amplified TCR beta CDR3 regions from RNA transcripts. A first-round RT-PCR used HTBI primers, followed by a second-round multiplex PCR. TCRdb analysed the multiplex PCR reads with MiXCR anew, one entry per CDR3 protein. The top ten clones hold about 46% of a sample with under 250,000 distinct CDR3 sequences, approximately 21% of them seen once. This clonotype came up many times. This receptor was obtained from a woman in her 50s with Graves' ophthalmopathy. The sample was peripheral blood.

The CDR3 nucleotides read TGCAGCGTTGAAGGCAGATACTCCTACGAGCAGTACTTC. It encodes CSVEGRYSYEQYF. V is TRBV29-1 and J is TRBJ2-7; D unclear. V lost 1 base, J lost 0 bases, and 7 bases lay in between. The CDR3 consists of 13 residues. From germline, CDR1 is SQVTM and CDR2 ANQGSEA.